Below, 16 T cell receptor beta chains from the same sample are listed, as sequenced in a study of beta chain features in type 1 diabetes. The authors reverse transcribed all of the isolated RNA, so sequencing captured expressed TCRB transcripts. Sequencing used immunoSEQ multiplex PCR; TCRdb keeps in-frame clones, though not all of them. The sample yields fewer than 350,000 clones, around a fifth seen once. The sample taken for sequencing was naive CD4+ T cells from blood. These TCRs come from a woman younger than 35 in good health.

This clone came up a few times. The rearrangement links TRBV29-1 to TRBJ2-1, with 9 bases identical to TRBD1. The CDR3 runs to 13 residues. Trimming removed 8 bases from V and 6 bases from J; junction bases left unmatched: 8. Germline CDR1 SQVTM, CDR2 ANQGSEA. CDR3 protein: CSTRRTGANEQFF. As DNA, the CDR3 is TGCAGCACTCGCAGGACAGGGGCCAATGAGCAGTTCTTC.

This chain uses TRBV30 with TRBJ2-2; 9 nucleotides agree with TRBD2. The CDR3 is 16 amino acids. V shed 3 bases, J shed 4 bases, and the junction held 9 bases outside the gene matches. CDR1 and CDR2 from the germline V gene are GTSNPN and SVGIG (reference sequence). CDR3 amino acids: CAWREPGTSLTGELFF. The CDR3, as DNA: TGTGCCTGGAGGGAGCCCGGGACTAGCCTCACCGGGGAGCTGTTTTTT.

This clone occurred a few times. This chain joins TRBV6-6 and TRBJ1-1; 11 bases are shared with TRBD1. V gave up 6 bases and J gave up 4 bases; unmatched junction bases: 10. The CDR3 has 16 amino acids. Germline lookup yields CDR1 MNHNY and CDR2 SVGAGI (reference sequence). CDR3 nucleotide sequence: TGTGCCAGCAGGTCTACGGACAGGGGGCGAAGCACTGAAGCTTTCTTT. Encoded protein: CASRSTDRGRSTEAFF.

V usage is TRBV11-2 and J usage is TRBJ2-6, with D possibly matching TRBD2 (6 bases). Germline V gives CDR1 SGHAT, CDR2 FQNNGV. This CDR3 region has 17 residues. Trimming took 4 bases from V and 2 from J, leaving 15 bases between them. CDR3 DNA: TGTGCCAGCAGCTCCCTGGAGGGGCAAGCTGGGGCCAACGTCCTGACTTTC. Translated, it gives CASSSLEGQAGANVLTF.

There are a few counts of this clone. This rearrangement joins TRBV11-1 to TRBJ2-7; TRBD2 might be the D (5 bases). V was clipped by 6 bases and J by 7 bases, with 16 bases between them. Per the germline V gene, CDR1 is SGHAT and CDR2 is FQDESV (reference sequence). This CDR3 spans 13 amino acids. CDR3 region: CASRSRPRGEQYF. Written as DNA, the CDR3 is TGTGCCAGCAGATCTAGACCCCGAGGGGAGCAGTACTTC.

This clone was seen a few times. The rearrangement uses TRBV29-1 and TRBJ1-3; no reliable D call. CDR1 SQVTM and CDR2 ANQGSEA come from the germline V gene. Trimming pared 5 bases from V and 0 bases from J, leaving 8 bases between. The CDR3 loop spans 13 amino acids. The CDR3 coding sequence is TGCAGCGTTTTAAGGAGCTCTGGAAACACCATATATTTT. Translating gives CSVLRSSGNTIYF.

The J gene is TRBJ2-7, the V gene TRBV5-4; 9 bases map to TRBD1. The CDR3 extends over 16 amino acids. V trimming: 5 bases; J trimming: 1 base; junction bases outside the gene matches: 10. CDR1 is SGHNT and CDR2 is YYREEE in the germline V gene (reference sequence). The CDR3 is CASSPSAGTGSYEQYF. CDR3 in DNA: TGTGCCAGCAGTCCCAGCGCCGGGACAGGGTCCTACGAGCAGTACTTC. The entire variable domain, with the rest obtained from reference TRBV5-4 and TRBJ2-7, is as follows: ETGVTQSPTHLIKTRGQQVTLRCSSQSGHNTVSWYQQALGQGPQFIFQYYREEENGRGNFPPRFSGLQFPNYSSELNVNALELDDSALYLCASSPSAGTGSYEQYFGPGTRLTVT.

The gene calls are TRBV4-1 and TRBJ2-7, with 10 bases identical to TRBD1. Losses at the gene ends were 0 bases for V and 7 bases for J; bases not matched to a gene: 15. From germline, CDR1 is MGHRA and CDR2 YSYEKL. CDR3 length equals 18 residues. CDR3 DNA sequence: TGCGCCAGCAGCCAAGAGAAACTCAGACAGGGGGCGAACGGAGAGCAGTACTTC. It yields the protein CASSQEKLRQGANGEQYF.

This clone has just a few counts. The V call is TRBV5-1, the J call TRBJ1-1; the D gene is possibly TRBD1 (5 bases). CDR1 and CDR2 from the germline V gene are SGHRS and YFSETQ. The CDR3 sequence is 13 residues long. The V and J ends lost 1 base and 4 bases respectively, with 8 bases between them. CDR3 DNA: TGCGCCAGCAGCTTGCCTGACAGCACTGAAGCTTTCTTT. Encoded protein: CASSLPDSTEAFF.

This sequence joins TRBV30 and TRBJ1-6, with a tentative D call TRBD1 (6 bases). This CDR3 has 13 residues. The ends were cut back, 5 bases at V and 5 bases at J, with 10 bases in the middle. From germline, CDR1 is GTSNPN and CDR2 SVGIG (reference sequence). The CDR3 spells CAWSRGNNSPLHF. CDR3 DNA: TGTGCCTGGTCGAGGGGGAATAATTCACCCCTCCACTTT.

The J gene is TRBJ1-4, the V gene TRBV30; TRBD1 might be the D (5 bases). The ends were cut back, 7 bases at V and 5 bases at J, with 11 bases in the middle. In germline, CDR1 is GTSNPN, CDR2 SVGIG (reference sequence). The CDR3 covers 12 residues. The CDR3 protein is CASGDGNEKLFF. CDR3 nucleotide sequence: TGTGCCTCGGGGGATGGCAATGAAAAACTGTTTTTT.

This clone was found a few times. The genes are TRBV5-1 and TRBJ1-6, with TRBD1 matching 8 bases. Germline CDR1 reads SGHRS; CDR2 reads YFSETQ. The CDR3 has 14 amino acids. Trimming removed 3 bases from V and 8 bases from J; junction bases left unmatched: 4. In nucleotides, the CDR3 is TGCGCCAGCAGCTCGGACAGGGAGTATTCACCCCTCCACTTT. It encodes CASSSDREYSPLHF.

The chain combines TRBV18 with TRBJ1-2; D perhaps matches TRBD1 (5 bases). The CDR3 has 14 amino acids. V dropped 3 bases and J dropped 4 bases, with 12 bases sitting between them. CDR1 KGHSH and CDR2 LQKENI come from the germline V gene. In DNA form, the CDR3 reads TGTGCCAGCTCACCGCAGGGTGACCGCTATGGCTACACCTTC. It is translated as CASSPQGDRYGYTF.

The CDR3 is CASSRDRAYEQYF. DNA for the CDR3: TGCGCCAGCAGTAGGGACAGGGCCTACGAGCAGTACTTC. The chain is built from TRBV10-1 and TRBJ2-7; TRBD1 aligns across 9 bases. V was pared by 5 bases and J by 2 bases, with 1 base of the junction left unmatched. The CDR3 spans 13 residues. CDR1 and CDR2 from the germline V gene are WNHNN and SYGVQD (reference sequence).

The chain uses TRBV11-2 and TRBJ2-7; 7 bases match TRBD1. There are 15 residues in the CDR3. Germline V gene sequence: CDR1 SGHAT, CDR2 FQNNGV. V dropped 5 bases and J dropped 6; count of bases not matched to a gene: 13. The CDR3 protein is CASSTFRGKDAEQYF. The CDR3 region has the DNA TGTGCCAGCAGCACGTTCAGGGGGAAGGATGCCGAGCAGTACTTC.

This clone was recorded a few times. V usage is TRBV5-4 and J usage is TRBJ2-3; 8 bases align to TRBD2. CDR1 is SGHNT, CDR2 YYREEE, per germline (reference sequence). The CDR3 extends over 15 amino acids. J was trimmed by 2 bases and V by 7 bases; bases with no gene match: 9. In nucleotides, the CDR3 is TGTGCCAGCCGACCGGGCGGGGGGACCACAGATACGCAGTATTTT. Translation gives CASRPGGGTTDTQYF.